Presented here are 14 T cell receptor beta chains from one specimen sequenced in a study of cytomegalovirus exposure and HLA in healthy donors. PCR was performed using 60 Vbeta and 13 Jbeta primers. Clones were sequenced by immunoSEQ multiplex PCR, and TCRdb holds only the in-frame ones, with some missing. The data hold some 160,000 clones, with roughly 84% observed a single time. The sequenced material came from PBMCs. The source of these receptors is a young man in good health and CMV-seropositive.

The chain carries TRBV6-1 and TRBJ1-2; D gene uncertain. CDR3 length: 14 residues. Germline values: CDR1 MNHNS, CDR2 SASEGT. Trimming shortened V by 6 bases and J by 6 bases, and 17 bases separated the two germline ends. Written as DNA, the CDR3 is TGTGCCAGCAGCCCGAGAGGGTTTTCCGATGGCTACACCTTC. Translation gives CASSPRGFSDGYTF.

This clone has only one observation. CDR3 amino acids: CASSLGLALSYNEQFF. CDR3 nucleotide sequence: TGTGCCAGCAGCTTAGGACTAGCCCTATCCTACAATGAGCAGTTCTTC. This chain links TRBV7-2 with TRBJ2-1; 7 bases are shared with TRBD2. J gave up 1 base and V 1 base, and 4 bases lay outside the gene matches. This CDR3 region has 16 residues. Looked up from germline, CDR1 is SGHTA and CDR2 is FQGNSA.

The chain links TRBV25-1 to TRBJ2-7, with 7 bases matching TRBD2. V shed 5 bases and J 0 bases; nucleotides not matched to a gene: 7. CDR3 length: 15 amino acids. Per germline, CDR1 MGHDK and CDR2 SYGVNS. This chain's CDR3 is CASSHLAELSYEQYF. The DNA of the CDR3 is TGTGCCAGCAGTCACCTAGCGGAACTCTCCTACGAGCAGTACTTC.

This chain links TRBV5-1 with TRBJ2-1; 8 bases line up with TRBD2. The CDR3 runs 15 residues. J was trimmed by 5 bases and V by 4 bases; bases with no gene match: 8. Germline CDR1 and CDR2: SGHRS and YFSETQ. CDR3: CASSIGLAVDNEQFF. DNA of the CDR3: TGCGCCAGCAGCATCGGACTAGCAGTTGACAATGAGCAGTTCTTC. The whole variable domain, filled in from reference TRBV5-1 and TRBJ2-1, reads KAGVTQTPRYLIKTRGQQVTLSCSPISGHRSVSWYQQTPGQGLQFLFEYFSETQRNKGNFPGRFSGRQFSNSRSEMNVSTLELGDSALYLCASSIGLAVDNEQFFGPGTRLTVL.

The gene calls are TRBV25-1 and TRBJ2-3; D unclear. Looked up from germline, CDR1 is MGHDK and CDR2 is SYGVNS. CDR3 length: 14 amino acids. V was clipped by 4 bases and J by 6 bases, with 14 bases between them. CDR3 amino acids: CASSGLLPSDTQYF. DNA for the CDR3: TGTGCCAGCAGTGGGTTACTACCCTCCGATACGCAGTATTTT.

The genes are TRBV5-4 and TRBJ1-1; D possibly corresponds to TRBD1 (5 bases). Germline CDR1 is SGHNT and CDR2 is YYREEE (reference sequence). The CDR3 is 14 amino acids. V was pared by 3 bases and J by 8 bases, with 17 bases between. Written as DNA, the CDR3 is TGTGCCAGCAGCTCTGGGACTGCCCCTCCGGAAGCTTTCTTT. Amino acids: CASSSGTAPPEAFF.

V usage is TRBV7-2 and J usage is TRBJ1-5; D not resolved. The CDR3 extends over 15 amino acids. The ends were cut back, 2 bases at V and 0 bases at J, with 8 bases in the middle. CDR1 is SGHTA and CDR2 is FQGNSA in the germline V gene. CDR3 sequence (DNA): TGTGCCAGCAGCTTAAGCGCCCATAGCAATCAGCCCCAGCATTTT. It translates to CASSLSAHSNQPQHF.

V is TRBV14 and J is TRBJ2-3; D is perhaps TRBD2 (6 bases). The CDR3 length is 14 residues. The V gene's germline CDR1 is SGHDN and CDR2 FVKESK. Trimming took off 6 bases at V and 2 bases at J, with 12 bases between the two ends. The CDR3: CASRRGLNTDTQYF. CDR3 nucleotide sequence: TGTGCCAGCAGAAGGGGACTTAACACAGATACGCAGTATTTT.

The chain is built from TRBV7-9 and TRBJ2-5; perhaps TRBD1 as D (6 bases). The CDR3 totals 14 residues. The V end was cut by 3 bases, the J end by 4 bases, with 12 bases between. Germline V gene sequence: CDR1 SEHNR, CDR2 FQNEAQ (reference sequence). The CDR3 DNA is TGTGCCAGCAGCTTCGCGCAGGGGCTAGAGACCCAGTACTTC. Protein product: CASSFAQGLETQYF.

The sample holds a few counts of this clone. This rearrangement joins TRBV10-3 to TRBJ2-7; D is possibly TRBD2 (6 bases). Per germline, CDR1 ENHRY and CDR2 SYGVKD. The CDR3 contains 14 residues. The V and J ends lost 5 bases and 0 bases respectively, with 11 bases between them. The CDR3 loop is CAISSDGSSYEQYF. The CDR3 DNA is TGTGCCATCAGTTCGGACGGGAGCTCCTACGAGCAGTACTTC.

This chain links TRBV4-1 with TRBJ2-3; 8 bases fit TRBD2. Germline V gene data show CDR1 as MGHRA and CDR2 as YSYEKL. CDR3 length: 18 residues. The ends lost 0 bases at V and 3 bases at J; junction bases unmatched: 11. The CDR3 bases are TGCGCCAGCAGCCAAGATCAAGGGTCAAGCGGGAGAACAGATACGCAGTATTTT. Translated: CASSQDQGSSGRTDTQYF.

CDR3 DNA sequence: TGCGCCAGCAGCCAAGATGGTTACGCAACTTATGGCTACACCTTC. This encodes CASSQDGYATYGYTF. The V gene is TRBV4-1, the J gene TRBJ1-2, with unresolved D. Germline CDR1 reads MGHRA; CDR2 reads YSYEKL. Trimming cost V 0 bases and J 5 bases, with 13 bases left between them. The length of the CDR3 is 15 residues.

This clone has just a few counts. The chain links TRBV2 to TRBJ1-5; 7 bases fit TRBD1. CDR3 size: 14 residues. V lost 5 bases and J lost 6; bases outside the gene matches: 7. CDR1 is SNHLY and CDR2 is FYNNEI in the germline V gene. CDR3 loop: CASSKNTGVQPQHF. CDR3 in DNA: TGTGCCAGCAGTAAAAATACAGGGGTTCAGCCCCAGCATTTT.

The chain is built from TRBV2 and TRBJ1-3; no clear D. Germline V CDR1 and CDR2: SNHLY, FYNNEI. This CDR3 region has 19 residues. Trimming took off 7 bases at V and 0 bases at J, with 25 bases between the two ends. The CDR3 DNA is TGTGCCAGCAAGAAACCGGGAATAGCCCTCTTCAACTCTGGAAACACCATATATTTT. It is translated as CASKKPGIALFNSGNTIYF.